This T cell receptor (beta chain) was identified in a study of blood T cell repertoires in COVID-19. The wider study: Acute and convalescent COVID-19 specimens originated in the United States, Italy and Spain. Nucleic acid was either cDNA or gDNA, and it came from T cells, B-cell-depleted T cells, or PBMCs.

In Seattle, patients joined the study during active infection and were tracked longitudinally. V lost 2 bases and J 0 bases, leaving 10 bases between the germline ends. The CDR3 is made up of 16 amino acids. Germline loops: CDR1 LNHDA, CDR2 SQIVND (reference sequence). Under the authors' procedure: Amplification from reference gene primers served as the basis for estimated nucleated cell counts. Sequencing was performed with immunoSEQ multiplex PCR; in TCRdb, only in-frame clones are kept and a portion is missing. V and J calls and clone size follow that table, whereas D and trimming were derived from the DNA. The sample has some 400,000 clones; approximately 89% are singletons.

Sequenced input: peripheral blood. The receptor comes from a woman aged 55-69 years with COVID-19, enrolled during active disease. The V gene is TRBV19, the J gene TRBJ1-4, with a tentative D call TRBD1 (6 bases). The CDR3 here is CASSIQGTATNEKLFF. CDR3 nucleotides: TGTGCCAGTAGTATACAGGGGACCGCAACTAATGAAAAACTGTTTTTT.